These T cell receptor beta chains were read from a single sample in a study of shared clonotypes between healthy human individuals. Clones were read by immunoSEQ multiplex PCR, and TCRdb kept only the in-frame ones, dropping some. The table includes under 1 million clones, about 91% detected once. Sequenced material: naive CD8+ T cells sorted from blood. Receptor source: a man aged 25 to 40 in good health. Each CDR3 is given with its conserved first and last residue. A D gene is named only where the DNA matches it firmly. Clone size is not always given. Where it is, it says once, few, many or a class for expanded clones.

clone_size	v_call	j_call	d_call	cdr3_nt	cdr3_aa
-	TRBV6-1	TRBJ2-7	TRBD2	TGTGCCAGCAGTGACCAGACTAGCGGGTCCTACGAGCAGTACTTC	CASSDQTSGSYEQYF
once	TRBV29-1	TRBJ2-5	TRBD1	TGCAGCGTTGAACCCCCGGGACAGGGGCAAGAGACCCAGTACTTC	CSVEPPGQGQETQYF
-	TRBV27	TRBJ1-5	-	TGTGCCAGCAGTTCCCTGGACTCCAGTCAGCCCCAGCATTTT	CASSSLDSSQPQHF
-	TRBV28	TRBJ2-1	TRBD2	TGTGCCAGCAGTAGTCCCGTCGCTAGCGGGGCATACAATGAGCAGTTCTTC	CASSSPVASGAYNEQFF
-	TRBV7-9	TRBJ2-3	-	TGTGCCAGCACCAAACCCGAGATGGATACGCAGTATTTT	CASTKPEMDTQYF
-	TRBV27	TRBJ2-1	-	TGTGCCAGCAGTTTTAGTTGGGAGAGCTCCTACAATGAGCAGTTCTTC	CASSFSWESSYNEQFF
-	TRBV11-2	TRBJ2-2	TRBD2	TGTGCCAGCAGCCTCTTCGGGGGGGCGCCCACCGGGGAGCTGTTTTTT	CASSLFGGAPTGELFF
-	TRBV5-1	TRBJ1-1	TRBD1	TGCGCCAGCAGCTGGGGACAGGACACTGAAGCTTTCTTT	CASSWGQDTEAFF
-	TRBV11-3	TRBJ2-2	-	TGTGCCAGCAGCTCGGGGCATTCAAACACCGGGGAGCTGTTTTTT	CASSSGHSNTGELFF
-	TRBV7-2	TRBJ2-5	TRBD1	TGTGCCAGCAGCCACCCCCGGACAGGGATGTACCAAGAGACCCAGTACTTC	CASSHPRTGMYQETQYF
-	TRBV7-6	TRBJ2-7	-	TGTGCCAGCAGCTTGGGGGCAGGGAATGTCCGCGAGCAGTACTTC	CASSLGAGNVREQYF
-	TRBV27	TRBJ2-7	-	TGTGCCAGCAGGAGGGACTTGACCTACGAGCAGTACTTC	CASRRDLTYEQYF
once	TRBV19	TRBJ1-3	TRBD1	TGTGCCAGCAGTCCTCTACCGGGACAGGCACGTGGAAACACCATATATTTT	CASSPLPGQARGNTIYF
-	TRBV7-2	TRBJ2-1	TRBD2	TGTGCCAGCAGCGAAAAGCGGGAATACCAACTGGGGGTCGATGAGCAGTTCTTC	CASSEKREYQLGVDEQFF
once	TRBV27	TRBJ2-7	-	TGTGCCAGCAGACTCTCGGGGGGCGGAGCTGAGGTGGAGCAGTACTTC	CASRLSGGGAEVEQYF
-	TRBV9	TRBJ2-1	TRBD2	TGTGCCAGCAGTCCCTGGGCGGGAGGAGGCAATGAGCAGTTCTTC	CASSPWAGGGNEQFF
-	TRBV2	TRBJ2-1	-	TGTGCCAGCAGTCCCGCCCGGGGACGCTCCTACAATGAGCAGTTCTTC	CASSPARGRSYNEQFF
-	TRBV11-2	TRBJ2-5	-	TGTGCCAGCAGCCCGACTACACAAGAGACCCAGTACTTC	CASSPTTQETQYF
-	TRBV9	TRBJ2-7	TRBD2	TGTGCCAGCAGCGTAGTCCCGGGGGGCGAGCAGTACTTC	CASSVVPGGEQYF
-	TRBV9	TRBJ2-5	TRBD2	TGTGCCAGCAGCCCTAGCGGGACTAGCGGGAGGGAGACCCAGTACTTC	CASSPSGTSGRETQYF
few	TRBV19	TRBJ2-7	TRBD2	TGTGCCAGTAGTGTACTAGCGGCTGTGGGTTACGAGCAGTACTTC	CASSVLAAVGYEQYF
-	TRBV27	TRBJ2-7	-	TGTGCCAGCAGTTTAAGTAAAGCCTACGAGCAGTACTTC	CASSLSKAYEQYF
once	TRBV28	TRBJ1-1	-	TGTGCCAGCAGTCCGGGTGCCATGAACACTGAAGCTTTCTTT	CASSPGAMNTEAFF
-	TRBV4-1	TRBJ2-2	TRBD1	TGCGCCAGCAGCCAAACAGGGGGCGAAAACGGGGAGCTGTTTTTT	CASSQTGGENGELFF
-	TRBV5-5	TRBJ2-5	TRBD2	TGTGCCAGCAGCCCCTGGGGACTAGGAGGGGACCAAGAGACCCAGTACTTC	CASSPWGLGGDQETQYF
-	TRBV5-4	TRBJ2-1	TRBD2	TGTGCCAGCAGCTTGGGGCTAGCGGGACCCAATGAGCAGTTCTTC	CASSLGLAGPNEQFF
-	TRBV28	TRBJ1-5	-	TGTGCCAGCAGTTGGGGTGCAGGGTTGAGCAATCAGCCCCAGCATTTT	CASSWGAGLSNQPQHF
-	TRBV7-9	TRBJ2-1	TRBD2	TGTGCCAGCAGCTCCATTAGCGGGAGTACCTACAATGAGCAGTTCTTC	CASSSISGSTYNEQFF
-	TRBV7-9	TRBJ2-2	-	TGTGCCAGCAGCTTAGTTGGGAACACCGGGGAGCTGTTTTTT	CASSLVGNTGELFF
once	TRBV5-6	TRBJ2-1	TRBD2	TGTGCCAGCAGCTACCGGGGACTAGAACACAATGAGCAGTTCTTC	CASSYRGLEHNEQFF
-	TRBV11-3	TRBJ2-7	TRBD2	TGTGCCAGCAGCCTGCGGCGGGAGCAAGAGCAGTACTTC	CASSLRREQEQYF
-	TRBV5-4	TRBJ2-3	-	TGTGCCAGCAGCTTCCGCGGCACAGATACGCAGTATTTT	CASSFRGTDTQYF
-	TRBV7-9	TRBJ2-5	TRBD2	TGTGCCAGCAGCTTAGGCGGTAGCGGGAACCAAGAGACCCAGTACTTC	CASSLGGSGNQETQYF
-	TRBV27	TRBJ2-1	TRBD2	TGTGCCAGCAGTTTTAATAGCGGGGGAGTCAGGCGGTCGGACAATGAGCAGTTCTTC	CASSFNSGGVRRSDNEQFF
-	TRBV27	TRBJ2-6	TRBD2	TGTGCCAGCAGTTTCCTAGCGGGAGACGGGGCCAACGTCCTGACTTTC	CASSFLAGDGANVLTF
-	TRBV4-1	TRBJ2-3	TRBD2	TGCGCCAGCAGACCTCGACACGGACTAGCAGGGGATACGCAGTATTTT	CASRPRHGLAGDTQYF
-	TRBV11-2	TRBJ1-1	-	TGTGCCAGCAGCTTAGGGCCGACCACTGAAGCTTTCTTT	CASSLGPTTEAFF
-	TRBV11-3	TRBJ2-7	-	TGTGCCAGCAGCTTAGCATATTCCTACGAGCAGTACTTC	CASSLAYSYEQYF
-	TRBV27	TRBJ1-1	-	TGTGCCAGCAGTTCCCTCGGGGGTTCGACTGAAGCTTTCTTT	CASSSLGGSTEAFF
-	TRBV28	TRBJ1-3	-	TGTGCCTCAGGAACGATACACATCTCTGGAAACACCATATATTTT	CASGTIHISGNTIYF
-	TRBV6-6	TRBJ1-4	-	TGTGCCAGCAGTTCCGTTTGGGCAGGGTCGGGTGAAAAACTGTTTTTT	CASSSVWAGSGEKLFF
-	TRBV27	TRBJ2-1	-	TGTGCCAGCAGTTTATTTGCGGGTGGCTACAATGAGCAGTTCTTC	CASSLFAGGYNEQFF
-	TRBV4-1	TRBJ2-2	-	TGCGCCAGCAGCCATATTGGCCCCGGGGAGCTGTTTTTT	CASSHIGPGELFF
-	TRBV29-1	TRBJ2-7	-	TGCAGCGTTAACCGGGACAACTCCTACGAGCAGTACTTC	CSVNRDNSYEQYF
-	TRBV9	TRBJ1-1	-	TGTGCCAGCAGCGGGCACCTGTCTGGCACACAGAACACTGAAGCTTTCTTT	CASSGHLSGTQNTEAFF
-	TRBV27	TRBJ2-1	-	TGTGCCAGCAGTTCCGGCACCGTACACAATGAGCAGTTCTTC	CASSSGTVHNEQFF
-	TRBV5-4	TRBJ2-1	-	TGTGCCAGCAGCTTGGAAGGCCCTAAGAATGAGCAGTTCTTC	CASSLEGPKNEQFF
-	TRBV7-9	TRBJ2-1	TRBD1	TGTGCCAGCAGCTTAAGTGGACAGGGTCGGTCCTACAATGAGCAGTTCTTC	CASSLSGQGRSYNEQFF
-	TRBV6-5	TRBJ2-3	-	TGTGCCAGCAGTTACTCGGGACTCCGCACAGATACGCAGTATTTT	CASSYSGLRTDTQYF